This entry lists 32 T cell receptor beta chains sequenced from one sample in a study of cytomegalovirus exposure and HLA in healthy donors. A multiplex PCR was run with 60 Vbeta primers and 13 Jbeta primers. Produced via immunoSEQ multiplex PCR; TCRdb's table is partial and in-frame only. The sample holds about 170,000 clones, over 70% seen once. The specimen was PBMCs. These receptors originate from a woman aged 25 to 39 in good health and CMV-seropositive.

The chain recombines TRBV7-8 with TRBJ1-5; D is unresolved. Between the trimmed V and J ends, which lost 0 bases and 4 bases, there was a span of 4 bases. Germline V CDR1 and CDR2: SGHVS, FQNEAQ. CDR3 length: 13 residues. For the CDR3, the DNA is TGTGCCAGCAGCTTAGCTAAAAATCAGCCCCAGCATTTT. Protein product: CASSLAKNQPQHF. Full variable domain (outside the CDR3, taken from reference TRBV7-8 and TRBJ1-5): GAGVSQSPRYKVAKRGQDVALRCDPISGHVSLFWYQQALGQGPEFLTYFQNEAQLDKSGLPSDRFFAERPEGSVSTLKIQRTQQEDSAVYLCASSLAKNQPQHFGDGTRLSIL.

This chain uses TRBV4-2 with TRBJ2-1, with 15 bases that match TRBD2. This CDR3 region has 18 residues. Germline V gives CDR1 LGHNA, CDR2 YNFKEQ. Trimming at V came to 3 bases and at J to 4 bases, leaving 7 bases not matched to a gene. This chain's CDR3 is CASSHGTSGRSDYNEQFF. The CDR3 region has the DNA TGTGCCAGCAGCCACGGGACTAGCGGGAGGTCGGATTACAATGAGCAGTTCTTC.

The gene calls are TRBV19 and TRBJ2-5, with TRBD1 matching 7 bases. V shed 6 bases and J 2 bases; nucleotides not matched to a gene: 9. This CDR3 comprises 15 residues. Germline V lookup: CDR1 LNHDA, CDR2 SQIVND (reference sequence). Here the CDR3 DNA reads TGTGCCAGTAGACCCGGGACAGAGACACAAGAGACCCAGTACTTC. Amino acid sequence: CASRPGTETQETQYF.

The chain combines TRBV27 with TRBJ2-7, with 15 bases that match TRBD2. The CDR3 loop spans 15 amino acids. Germline assignment: CDR1 MNHEY and CDR2 SMNVEV (reference sequence). J was trimmed by 6 bases and V by 3 bases; bases with no gene match: 3. CDR3 nucleotides: TGTGCCAGCAGTTTGGGACTAGCGGGAGGATCCGAGCAGTACTTC. This encodes CASSLGLAGGSEQYF.

The chain carries TRBV5-1 and TRBJ2-7; D is uncertain. Germline V lookup: CDR1 SGHRS, CDR2 YFSETQ. The ends were cut back, 4 bases at V and 0 bases at J, with 11 bases in the middle. CDR3 size: 14 residues. CDR3 sequence: CASSADRSSYEQYF. In DNA, the CDR3 is TGCGCCAGCAGCGCCGACCGGAGCTCCTACGAGCAGTACTTC.

The rearrangement links TRBV28 to TRBJ1-2, with a weak D call TRBD1 (5 bases). The V end lost 2 bases, the J end lost 3 bases, and 16 bases lay between the germline ends. This CDR3 spans 16 amino acids. CDR1 is MDHEN, CDR2 SYDVKM, per germline. The CDR3 DNA reads TGTGCCAGCAGTTTACTTTTAGTGGGGCAGGACTATGGCTACACCTTC. Translating gives CASSLLLVGQDYGYTF.

The chain carries TRBV28 and TRBJ2-7, with TRBD2 matching over 12 bases. In germline, CDR1 is MDHEN, CDR2 SYDVKM. The CDR3 runs 14 residues. Trimming cost V 6 bases and J 0 bases; bases outside gene matches: 0. CDR3: CASRGLAGSYEQYF. The DNA of the CDR3 is TGTGCCAGCAGGGGACTAGCGGGCTCCTACGAGCAGTACTTC. Combining the CDR3 with reference TRBV28 and TRBJ2-7 gives the whole variable domain DVKVTQSSRYLVKRTGEKVFLECVQDMDHENMFWYRQDPGLGLRLIYFSYDVKMKEKGDIPEGYSVSREKKERFSLILESASTNQTSMYLCASRGLAGSYEQYFGPGTRLTVT.

The genes are TRBV7-2 and TRBJ1-2; 7 bases map to TRBD1. The length of the CDR3 is 15 residues. Germline CDR1 and CDR2: SGHTA and FQGNSA. V was clipped by 1 base and J by 6 bases; unmatched bases: 8. CDR3 DNA: TGTGCCAGCAGCTTAGTGGGACAGCTTAGAGATGGCTACACCTTC. Encoded protein: CASSLVGQLRDGYTF.

The chain carries TRBV6-1 and TRBJ2-2; TRBD2 is a possible D gene (6 bases). Trimming left V 8 bases short and J 8 bases short, with 15 bases between. This CDR3 contains 13 residues. Germline CDR1 MNHNS, CDR2 SASEGT. CDR3 region: CASRDGSYGELFF. The CDR3 DNA is TGTGCCAGCCGGGACGGGAGTTATGGGGAGCTGTTTTTT.

The chain employs TRBV27 and TRBJ2-7, with D unresolved. Looked up from germline, CDR1 is MNHEY and CDR2 is SMNVEV (reference sequence). Trimming pared 2 bases from V and 0 bases from J, leaving 11 bases between. The CDR3 length is 15 residues. This CDR3 is CASSLKLDSSYEQYF. The CDR3 nucleotides read TGTGCCAGCAGTTTAAAATTAGATAGCTCCTACGAGCAGTACTTC.

The chain joins TRBV7-9 to TRBJ2-5; 11 bases map to TRBD1. This CDR3 spans 15 amino acids. Trimming removed 7 bases from V and 5 bases from J; junction bases left unmatched: 9. CDR1 and CDR2 (germline): SEHNR, FQNEAQ (reference sequence). CDR3 DNA sequence: TGTGCCAGCATCAATACAGGACAGGGGGCCGAGACCCAGTACTTC. Translating it yields CASINTGQGAETQYF.

The rearrangement joins TRBV5-1 to TRBJ1-3; TRBD1 aligns across 7 bases. With V trimmed by 0 bases and J by 4 bases, 13 bases remained unmatched. The CDR3 extends over 18 amino acids. CDR1 and CDR2 from the germline V gene are SGHRS and YFSETQ. For the CDR3, the DNA is TGCGCCAGCAGCTTGGACGGCAGGGGGGACCACCAAGGAAACACCATATATTTT. The encoded protein is CASSLDGRGDHQGNTIYF.

As to this clone: The sample contains more than one DNA sequence encoding this CDR3. The J gene is TRBJ2-3, the V gene TRBV27; possibly TRBD2 for D (5 bases). The CDR3 is made up of 12 amino acids. Germline V lookup: CDR1 MNHEY, CDR2 SMNVEV (reference sequence). V lost 4 bases to trimming and J lost 6 bases, with 8 bases between them. The CDR3 sequence: CASSSTGDTQYF. In DNA, the CDR3 is TGTGCCAGCAGTTCGACGGGGGATACGCAGTATTTT.

This sequence joins TRBV6-6 and TRBJ2-7; maybe TRBD1 (5 bases). The CDR3 loop spans 16 amino acids. Germline V CDR1 and CDR2: MNHNY, SVGAGI (reference sequence). V was clipped by 0 bases and J by 1 base, with 13 bases between them. The CDR3 DNA reads TGTGCCAGCAGTTACTCTGCCCAGGGTGGATCCTACGAGCAGTACTTC. Translated, it gives CASSYSAQGGSYEQYF.

The V gene is TRBV19, the J gene TRBJ2-1, with 16 bases fitting TRBD2. V shed 10 bases, J shed 6 bases, and the junction held 3 bases outside the gene matches. The CDR3 length is 14 residues. Looked up from germline, CDR1 is LNHDA and CDR2 is SQIVND (reference sequence). The CDR3 is CAIGTSGRVNEQFF. The CDR3 region has the DNA TGTGCCATTGGGACTAGCGGGAGGGTCAATGAGCAGTTCTTC. The full variable domain, completed using reference TRBV19 and TRBJ2-1, is DGGITQSPKYLFRKEGQNVTLSCEQNLNHDAMYWYRQDPGQGLRLIYYSQIVNDFQKGDIAEGYSVSREKKESFPLTVTSAQKNPTAFYLCAIGTSGRVNEQFFGPGTRLTVL.

V gene TRBV6-1 combines with J gene TRBJ2-3; 10 positions match TRBD1. The CDR3 has 16 amino acids. V lost 0 bases and J lost 4; bases outside the gene matches: 4. Germline V lookup: CDR1 MNHNS, CDR2 SASEGT. CDR3 in amino acids: CASSEAVGQGADTQYF. The CDR3 nucleotides read TGTGCCAGCAGTGAAGCCGTAGGACAGGGGGCAGATACGCAGTATTTT.

The genes are TRBV6-5 and TRBJ1-2, with D maybe TRBD1 (5 bases). V was pared by 5 bases and J by 6 bases, with 16 bases between. Germline V gives CDR1 MNHEY, CDR2 SVGAGI. The CDR3 runs to 14 residues. This CDR3 is CASSKQGGGDGYTF. The CDR3 DNA is TGTGCCAGCAGTAAGCAGGGCGGCGGGGATGGCTACACCTTC.

The genes are TRBV5-1 and TRBJ2-1, with 11 bases matching TRBD2. V gave up 7 bases and J gave up 8 bases; unmatched junction bases: 17. The length of the CDR3 is 17 residues. Germline CDR1 is SGHRS and CDR2 is YFSETQ. CDR3 region: CASFGSGRAGVNDEQFF. The CDR3, as DNA: TGCGCCAGCTTTGGTAGCGGGAGGGCCGGGGTAAACGATGAGCAGTTCTTC.

V and J are TRBV5-1 and TRBJ2-3; D perhaps matches TRBD1 (5 bases). The CDR3 has 13 residues. V lost 2 bases, J lost 5 bases, and 9 bases lay in between. Looked up from germline, CDR1 is SGHRS and CDR2 is YFSETQ. Here the CDR3 DNA reads TGCGCCAGCAGCTTCACAGGTAGAGATACGCAGTATTTT. As protein: CASSFTGRDTQYF.

The gene calls are TRBV29-1 and TRBJ2-1; D might be TRBD1 (6 bases). Germline V gene lookup returns CDR1 SQVTM and CDR2 ANQGSEA. The CDR3 covers 13 residues. V dropped 4 bases and J dropped 3 bases, with 10 bases sitting between them. DNA of the CDR3: TGCAGCGTTGGCAGGGGTGACTACAATGAGCAGTTCTTC. Translation: CSVGRGDYNEQFF.

V is TRBV14 and J is TRBJ1-1; D possibly corresponds to TRBD1 (6 bases). CDR3 length equals 13 residues. Trimming stripped 4 bases from V and 11 bases from J, with 17 bases between. In germline, CDR1 is SGHDN, CDR2 FVKESK. The CDR3 bases are TGTGCCAGCAGCCCAGGGGTTGGAAGGTCGGCTTTCTTT. The encoded protein is CASSPGVGRSAFF.

The DNA of the CDR3 is TGTGCCAGCAGCTTATCAGTAGCCAAAAACATTCAGTACTTC. It translates to CASSLSVAKNIQYF. The chain uses TRBV13 and TRBJ2-4; D uncertain. Trimming removed 2 bases at V and 0 bases at J, with 5 bases between. The germline gives CDR1 PRHDT, CDR2 FYEKMQ (reference sequence). This CDR3 is built from 14 residues. Full variable domain (outside the CDR3, taken from reference TRBV13 and TRBJ2-4): AAGVIQSPRHLIKEKRETATLKCYPIPRHDTVYWYQQGPGQDPQFLISFYEKMQSDKGSIPDRFSAQQFSDYHSELNMSSLELGDSALYFCASSLSVAKNIQYFGAGTRLSVL.

The CDR3 DNA reads TGTGCCAGCAGCCAAGACGGGGGAGGCAATCAGCCCCAGCATTTT. This sequence encodes CASSQDGGGNQPQHF. The J gene is TRBJ1-5, the V gene TRBV4-2; a weak D match, TRBD1 (5 bases). The V gene's germline CDR1 is LGHNA and CDR2 YNFKEQ. Deletions cut 0 bases from V and 2 bases from J, with 8 bases between. CDR3 length: 15 residues.

This clone was detected only once. The rearrangement uses TRBV7-2 and TRBJ2-7; TRBD2 matches 14 bases. After removal of 6 bases from V and 0 bases from J, the junction contained 4 bases not matched to a gene. This CDR3 has 16 amino acids. CDR1 and CDR2 from the germline V gene are SGHTA and FQGNSA. CDR3 protein: CASSPTSGGDSYEQYF. In DNA, the CDR3 is TGTGCCAGCAGTCCGACTAGCGGGGGGGACTCCTACGAGCAGTACTTC.

The chain carries TRBV6-5 and TRBJ2-3, with 7 bases that match TRBD2. The V segment lost 0 bases and the J segment 4 bases; nucleotides outside the gene matches: 4. Per the germline V gene, CDR1 is MNHEY and CDR2 is SVGAGI. This CDR3 region has 15 residues. The CDR3 DNA reads TGTGCCAGCAGTTACTCGAGCGGGGACGCAGATACGCAGTATTTT. Translated, it gives CASSYSSGDADTQYF.

The chain uses TRBV27 and TRBJ1-1, with 7 positions matching TRBD1. Germline lookup yields CDR1 MNHEY and CDR2 SMNVEV (reference sequence). The CDR3 runs 12 residues. The V gene end was trimmed by 7 bases and the J gene end by 4 bases; junction bases not matched to a gene: 3. The CDR3 reads CASIAGGTEAFF. The CDR3 DNA is TGTGCCAGCATAGCAGGGGGCACTGAAGCTTTCTTT.

The chain joins TRBV6-5 to TRBJ2-2; the D gene is possibly TRBD1 (6 bases). The CDR3 runs to 13 residues. V was cut by 6 bases and J by 2 bases, with 7 bases left in between. Germline V gives CDR1 MNHEY, CDR2 SVGAGI. The CDR3 loop reads CASRTGNTGELFF. CDR3 DNA: TGTGCCAGCAGGACAGGAAACACCGGGGAGCTGTTTTTT.

V and J are TRBV27 and TRBJ2-3; a weak D match, TRBD2 (5 bases). Between the trimmed V and J ends, which lost 0 bases and 5 bases, there was a span of 12 bases. The CDR3 runs 15 residues. CDR1 and CDR2 from the germline V gene are MNHEY and SMNVEV (reference sequence). The CDR3 sequence is CASSLSTGMGDTQYF. CDR3 coding DNA: TGTGCCAGCAGTTTATCGACCGGGATGGGAGATACGCAGTATTTT.

The rearrangement joins TRBV11-3 to TRBJ2-1; 13 bases line up with TRBD2. J lost 4 bases, V lost 4 bases, and 1 base had no gene match. The germline V gene encodes CDR1 SGHNT and CDR2 YENEEA. This CDR3 is 15 amino acids long. CDR3 loop: CASSWTSGRYNEQFF. In DNA, the CDR3 is TGTGCCAGCAGCTGGACTAGCGGGAGATACAATGAGCAGTTCTTC.

The chain is built from TRBV14 and TRBJ2-5; D remains ambiguous. In germline, CDR1 is SGHDN, CDR2 FVKESK. The germline V and J ends were trimmed by 1 base and 4 bases, with 13 bases remaining between them. The CDR3 totals 15 residues. This CDR3 reads CASSQASRSGETQYF. CDR3 DNA sequence: TGTGCCAGCAGCCAAGCGTCCAGATCTGGAGAGACCCAGTACTTC.

The chain employs TRBV19 and TRBJ2-2, with 8 bases fitting TRBD1. Germline loops: CDR1 LNHDA, CDR2 SQIVND (reference sequence). This CDR3 region has 17 residues. V dropped 4 bases and J dropped 1; count of bases not matched to a gene: 8. CDR3 DNA sequence: TGTGCCAGTAGTAGATTAGTAGGACAGGGGAACACCGGGGAGCTGTTTTTT. Amino acid sequence: CASSRLVGQGNTGELFF.

This clone has a handful of counts. The gene calls are TRBV10-3 and TRBJ2-3; D might be TRBD1 (6 bases). V gave up 4 bases and J gave up 4 bases, with 18 bases separating them. Germline V gene lookup returns CDR1 ENHRY and CDR2 SYGVKD. The CDR3 runs 16 residues. In nucleotides, the CDR3 is TGTGCCATCAGTGGAATGACAGGAGGTTTATCAGATACGCAGTATTTT. Amino acids: CAISGMTGGLSDTQYF.